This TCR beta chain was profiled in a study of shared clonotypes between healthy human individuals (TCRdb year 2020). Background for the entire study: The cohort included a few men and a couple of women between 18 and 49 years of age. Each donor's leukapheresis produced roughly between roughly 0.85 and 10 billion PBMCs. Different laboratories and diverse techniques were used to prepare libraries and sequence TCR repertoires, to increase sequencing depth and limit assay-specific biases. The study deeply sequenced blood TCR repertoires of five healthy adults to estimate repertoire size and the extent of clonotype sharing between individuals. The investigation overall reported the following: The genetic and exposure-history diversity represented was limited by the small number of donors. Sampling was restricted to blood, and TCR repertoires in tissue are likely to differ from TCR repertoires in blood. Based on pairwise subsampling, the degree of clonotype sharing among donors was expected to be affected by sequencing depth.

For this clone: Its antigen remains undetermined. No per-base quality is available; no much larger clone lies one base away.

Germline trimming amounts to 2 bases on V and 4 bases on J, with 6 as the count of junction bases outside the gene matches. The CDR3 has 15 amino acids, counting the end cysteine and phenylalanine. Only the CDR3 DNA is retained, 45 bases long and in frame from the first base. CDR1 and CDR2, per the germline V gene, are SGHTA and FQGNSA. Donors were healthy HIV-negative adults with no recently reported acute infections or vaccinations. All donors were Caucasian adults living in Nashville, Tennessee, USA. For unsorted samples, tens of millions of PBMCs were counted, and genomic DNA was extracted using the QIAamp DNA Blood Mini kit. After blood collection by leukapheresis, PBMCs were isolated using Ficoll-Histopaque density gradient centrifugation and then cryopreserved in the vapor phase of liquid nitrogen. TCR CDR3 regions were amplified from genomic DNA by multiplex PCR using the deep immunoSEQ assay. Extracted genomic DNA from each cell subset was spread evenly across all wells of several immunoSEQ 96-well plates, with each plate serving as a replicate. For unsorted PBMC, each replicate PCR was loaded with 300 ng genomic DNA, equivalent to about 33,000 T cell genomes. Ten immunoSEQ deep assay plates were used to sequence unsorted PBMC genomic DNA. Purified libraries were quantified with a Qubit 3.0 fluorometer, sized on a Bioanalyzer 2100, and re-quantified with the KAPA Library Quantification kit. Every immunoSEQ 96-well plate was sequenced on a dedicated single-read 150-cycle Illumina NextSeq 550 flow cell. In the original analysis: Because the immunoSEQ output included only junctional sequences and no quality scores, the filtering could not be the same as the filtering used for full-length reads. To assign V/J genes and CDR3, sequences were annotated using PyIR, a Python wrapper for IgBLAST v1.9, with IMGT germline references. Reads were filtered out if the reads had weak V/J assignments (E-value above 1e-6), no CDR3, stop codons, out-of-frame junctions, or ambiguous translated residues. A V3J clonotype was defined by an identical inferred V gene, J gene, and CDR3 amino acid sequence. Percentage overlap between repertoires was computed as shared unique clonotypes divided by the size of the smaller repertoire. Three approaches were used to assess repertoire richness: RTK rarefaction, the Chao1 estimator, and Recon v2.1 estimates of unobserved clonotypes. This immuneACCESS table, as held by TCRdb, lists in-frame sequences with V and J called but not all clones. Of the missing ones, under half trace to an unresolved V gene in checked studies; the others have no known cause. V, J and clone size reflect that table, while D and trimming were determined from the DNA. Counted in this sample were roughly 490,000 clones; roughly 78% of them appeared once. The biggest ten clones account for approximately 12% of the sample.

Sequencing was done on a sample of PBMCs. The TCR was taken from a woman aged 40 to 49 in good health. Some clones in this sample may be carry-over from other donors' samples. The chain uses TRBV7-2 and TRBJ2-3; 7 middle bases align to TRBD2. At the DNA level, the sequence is TGTGCCAGCAGCTTAATGCCTAGCGGCGCAGATACGCAGTATTTT. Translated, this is CASSLMPSGADTQYF.